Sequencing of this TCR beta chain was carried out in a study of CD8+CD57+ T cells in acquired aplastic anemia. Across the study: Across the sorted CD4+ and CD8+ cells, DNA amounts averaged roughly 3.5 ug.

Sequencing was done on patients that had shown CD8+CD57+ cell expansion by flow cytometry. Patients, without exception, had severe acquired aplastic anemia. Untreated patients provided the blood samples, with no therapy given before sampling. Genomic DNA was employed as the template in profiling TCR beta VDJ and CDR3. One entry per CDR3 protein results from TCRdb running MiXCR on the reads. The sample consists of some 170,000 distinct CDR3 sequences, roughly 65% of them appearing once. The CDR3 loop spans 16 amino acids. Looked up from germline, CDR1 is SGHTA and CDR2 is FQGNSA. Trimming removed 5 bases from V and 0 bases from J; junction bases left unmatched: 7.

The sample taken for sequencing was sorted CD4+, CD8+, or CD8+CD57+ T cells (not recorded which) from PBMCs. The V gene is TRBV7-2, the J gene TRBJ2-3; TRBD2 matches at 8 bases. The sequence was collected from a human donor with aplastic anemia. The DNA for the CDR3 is TGTGCCAGCAGCCCCCGGGTAGCGGGAAGCACAGATACGCAGTATTTT. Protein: CASSPRVAGSTDTQYF.